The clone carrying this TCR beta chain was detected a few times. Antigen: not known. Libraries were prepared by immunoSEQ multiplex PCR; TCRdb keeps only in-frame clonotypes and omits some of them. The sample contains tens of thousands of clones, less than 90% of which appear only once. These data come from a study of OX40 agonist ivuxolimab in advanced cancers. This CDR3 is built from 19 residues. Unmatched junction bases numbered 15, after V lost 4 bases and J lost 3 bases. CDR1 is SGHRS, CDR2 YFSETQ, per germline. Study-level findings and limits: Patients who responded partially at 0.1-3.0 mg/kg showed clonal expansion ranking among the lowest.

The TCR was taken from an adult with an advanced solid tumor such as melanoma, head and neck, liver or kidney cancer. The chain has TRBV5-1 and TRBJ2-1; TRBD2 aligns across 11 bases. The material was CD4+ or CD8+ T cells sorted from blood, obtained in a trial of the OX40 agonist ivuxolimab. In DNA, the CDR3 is TGCGCCAGCAGCCCCCGAGGTAGCGGGGGGGCCGAGGGCTACAATGAGCAGTTCTTC. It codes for CASSPRGSGGAEGYNEQFF.